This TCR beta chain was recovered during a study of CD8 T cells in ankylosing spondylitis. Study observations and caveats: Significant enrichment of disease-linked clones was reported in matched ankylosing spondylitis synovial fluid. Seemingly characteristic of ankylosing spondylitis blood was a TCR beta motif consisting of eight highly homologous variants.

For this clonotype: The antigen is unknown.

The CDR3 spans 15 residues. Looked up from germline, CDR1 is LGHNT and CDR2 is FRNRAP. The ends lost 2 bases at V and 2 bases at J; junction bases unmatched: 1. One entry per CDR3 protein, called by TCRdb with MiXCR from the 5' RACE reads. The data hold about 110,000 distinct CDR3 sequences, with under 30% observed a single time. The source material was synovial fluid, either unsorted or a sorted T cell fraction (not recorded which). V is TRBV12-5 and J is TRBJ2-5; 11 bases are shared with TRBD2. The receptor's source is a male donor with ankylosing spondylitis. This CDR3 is CASGLTSGGQETQYF. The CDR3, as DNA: TGTGCTAGTGGTTTGACTAGCGGGGGACAAGAGACCCAGTACTTC.